These T cell receptor beta chains were read from a single sample in a study of cytomegalovirus exposure and HLA in healthy donors. The data were produced by immunoSEQ multiplex PCR, yet TCRdb's version contains in-frame clones alone and is incomplete. The repertoire holds just over 85,000 clones, around 75% seen once, with 2.5% to 3.5% in the top ten. The sample taken for sequencing was PBMCs. Receptors were obtained from a man aged 35-49 years in good health and CMV-seronegative. CDR3s include the opening cysteine and the closing phenylalanine or tryptophan. Each record gives: V gene, clone size, J gene, D gene, CDR3 protein, CDR3 DNA. A D gene is named only where the DNA matches it firmly. Clone size is shown for a subset of rows, as once, few, many or a class of expanded clone.

>TRBV28|few|TRBJ1-2|TRBD1
CASRDIRQGANYGYTF
TGTGCCAGCAGAGACATTCGACAGGGCGCTAACTATGGCTACACCTTC
>TRBV11-1|.|TRBJ2-4|TRBD2
CASSLAPPGQRGGGYIQYF
TGTGCCAGCAGCTTAGCACCTCCCGGCCAGCGGGGGGGAGGATACATTCAGTACTTC
>TRBV7-9|.|TRBJ2-7|TRBD1
CASSEDRITYEQYF
TGTGCCAGCAGCGAGGACAGGATTACCTACGAGCAGTACTTC
>TRBV7-9|.|TRBJ2-1|TRBD2
CASSSDPASGAFYNEQFF
TGTGCCAGCAGTTCGGACCCTGCTAGCGGGGCTTTCTACAATGAGCAGTTCTTC
>TRBV28|.|TRBJ2-7|.
CASSLYGTSSYEQYF
TGTGCCAGCAGTTTATATGGGACATCCTCCTACGAGCAGTACTTC
>TRBV7-9|.|TRBJ1-5|.
CASSSGRTEGNQPQHF
TGTGCCAGCAGCTCCGGGAGGACCGAGGGCAATCAGCCCCAGCATTTT
>TRBV7-3|.|TRBJ1-1|.
CASSLQGQGEAFF
TGTGCCAGCAGCTTACAGGGGCAGGGTGAAGCTTTCTTT
>TRBV7-8|once|TRBJ1-2|.
CASSLMVPTGHYGYTF
TGTGCCAGCAGCCTTATGGTTCCAACAGGGCACTATGGCTACACCTTC
>TRBV4-2|.|TRBJ1-3|.
CASSQQRSGNTIYF
TGTGCCAGCAGCCAACAGCGCTCTGGAAACACCATATATTTT
>TRBV27|.|TRBJ1-2|.
CASSPTLGAVYGYTF
TGTGCCAGCAGTCCCACTTTGGGGGCGGTATATGGCTACACCTTC
>TRBV6-4|.|TRBJ2-6|.
CASSDRSSGANVLTF
TGTGCCAGCAGTGACAGGAGCTCTGGGGCCAACGTCCTGACTTTC
>TRBV4-1|.|TRBJ2-7|.
CASSQEGLTVPYEQYF
TGCGCCAGCAGCCAAGAAGGACTCACCGTCCCCTACGAGCAGTACTTC
>TRBV5-1|.|TRBJ2-4|TRBD2
CASSYMGGVAKNIQYF
TGCGCCAGCAGCTACATGGGAGGGGTAGCCAAAAACATTCAGTACTTC
>TRBV6-1|few|TRBJ1-2|TRBD1
CASSLRDRTDGYTF
TGTGCCAGCAGTCTCCGGGACAGGACGGATGGCTACACCTTC
>TRBV15|.|TRBJ2-7|.
CATSRDYGSTGEQYF
TGTGCCACCAGCAGAGACTATGGCAGCACGGGAGAGCAGTACTTC
>TRBV28|.|TRBJ1-4|.
CASSLRFEKLFF
TGTGCCAGCAGTTTGCGATTTGAAAAACTGTTTTTT